The present TCR beta chain was sequenced within a study of human T cells and chemical hapten exposure (dated by TCRdb to the early 2020s). For the study in its entirety: The libraries were sequenced as a pool, and the TCR yield per sample differed mostly because of small variations in library volumes within the pool. Peripheral blood TCR repertoire changes were tracked in vivo in alopecia patients during primary and secondary sensitization to the hapten diphenylcyclopropenone (DPC). Each blood RNA sample was used to sequence both TCR alpha and TCR beta chains. Paper-wide results and their limitations: No change with DPC sensitization was found in the number of TCRs above 1 in 1000 frequency, and no evidence of global repertoire structure alterations was found. Repeated subsampling changed both the strength of the expansion versus patch-test correlation and the threshold at which that correlation became significant.

In its sample, this clonotype was seen many times. The antigen it recognizes is unknown. Base qualities are not provided; no much larger clone lies one nucleotide away. The CDR3 sequence holds 13 residues, the cysteine and phenylalanine included. Only the CDR3 DNA is retained, 39 bases long and in frame from the first base. Reading the germline V gene gives CDR1 ENHRY and CDR2 SYGVKD. The junction shows trimming of 2 bases on V and 5 bases on J, plus 9 bases between the germline ends. Library creation used RACE. The reads were generated on a NextSeq 500. During library preparation, unique molecular identifiers were attached to individual cDNA molecules so that TCRs could be counted quantitatively and reproducibly. Concerning the study's data processing: A median of approximately 100,000 TCRs per sample was observed, with a range of about 23,224 to 690,600. V, J and CDR3 annotation of the TCR reads was performed with the Decombinator software suite. Every sample was subsampled to the same number of TCRs (28,000) for the PS versus PT1 abundance plots. Expanded TCRs were defined as absent before sensitization and observed at least eight times at the 2-week time point. Clones were called with MiXCR by TCRdb after fastp trimmed the public reads at Q25, and only in-frame beta chains were retained. Every distinct CDR3 protein forms one entry, paired with its most common genes and DNA. V and J calls and clone size were set by TCRdb, not the authors. In all, the sample holds 60,000 to 80,000 distinct CDR3 sequences, and approximately 6.1% of those were seen once. Of the sample, around 3.4% is held by the ten largest clones.

Read against the paper, the sample's time point label means: healthy volunteer bleed at 6 weeks. Total RNA was extracted from unfractionated whole blood that had been collected in Tempus Blood RNA tubes. Five or six healthy volunteers served as TCR sequencing controls and were bled at day 0, 2 weeks and 6 weeks. Recombination joined TRBV10-3 with TRBJ1-1; the D gene is perhaps TRBD1, from 5 matching bases. Sequencing used whole blood. The receptor was derived from a female donor in good health. Some clones in this sample may be carry-over from other donors' samples. For the CDR3, the sequence is CAISEEGDTEAFF. The DNA reads as follows: TGTGCCATCAGTGAGGAAGGGGATACTGAAGCTTTCTTT.